This TCR beta chain was sequenced for a study of OX40 agonist ivuxolimab in advanced cancers. Data came from immunoSEQ multiplex PCR; TCRdb stores just in-frame clones and leaves some out. The sample holds tens of thousands of clones, roughly 86% seen once. Germline V gene data show CDR1 as SNHLY and CDR2 as FYNNEI. V shed 4 bases and J shed 0 bases, with 8 bases lying between them. CDR3 size: 14 residues. The sequenced sample was CD4+ or CD8+ T cells sorted from blood, obtained in a trial of the OX40 agonist ivuxolimab. This clonotype originated in an adult with an advanced solid tumor such as melanoma, head and neck, liver or kidney cancer. This chain uses TRBV2 with TRBJ2-3; D unresolved. Here the CDR3 reads CASSGAHSTDTQYF. The CDR3 DNA follows: TGTGCCAGCAGTGGTGCACATAGCACAGATACGCAGTATTTT.